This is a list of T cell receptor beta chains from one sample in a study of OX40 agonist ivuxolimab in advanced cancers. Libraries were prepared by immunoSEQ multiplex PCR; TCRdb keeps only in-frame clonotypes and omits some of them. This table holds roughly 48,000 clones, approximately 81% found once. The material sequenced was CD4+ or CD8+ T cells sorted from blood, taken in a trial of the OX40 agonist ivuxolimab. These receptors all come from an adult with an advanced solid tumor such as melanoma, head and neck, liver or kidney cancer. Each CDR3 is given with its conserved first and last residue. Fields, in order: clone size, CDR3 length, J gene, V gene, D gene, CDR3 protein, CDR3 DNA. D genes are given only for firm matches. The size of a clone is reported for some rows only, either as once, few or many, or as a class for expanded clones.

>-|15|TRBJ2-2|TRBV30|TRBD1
CAYPKGQVYTGELFF
TGTGCCTACCCCAAAGGACAGGTCTATACCGGGGAGCTGTTTTTT
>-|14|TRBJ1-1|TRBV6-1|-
CASSAGPSGTEAFF
TGTGCCAGCAGCGCGGGCCCTTCGGGCACTGAAGCTTTCTTT
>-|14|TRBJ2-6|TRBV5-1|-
CASSGLSGANVLTF
TGCGCCAGCAGCGGCCTCTCTGGGGCCAACGTCCTGACTTTC
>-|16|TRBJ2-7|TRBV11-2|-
CASSLEMGSNIYEQYF
TGTGCCAGCAGCTTAGAAATGGGCAGCAACATCTACGAGCAGTACTTC
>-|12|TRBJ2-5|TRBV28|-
CASSKTQETQYF
TGTGCCAGCAGTAAGACCCAAGAGACCCAGTACTTC
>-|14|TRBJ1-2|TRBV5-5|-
CASSLEVRGSGYTF
TGTGCCAGCAGCTTGGAGGTCCGGGGAAGTGGCTACACCTTC
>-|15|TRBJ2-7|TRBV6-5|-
CASLRGGQLEGEQYF
TGTGCCAGCCTAAGGGGCGGGCAACTGGAGGGGGAGCAGTACTTC
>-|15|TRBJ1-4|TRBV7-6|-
CASSLTREANEKLFF
TGTGCCAGCAGCCTCACCAGGGAGGCGAATGAAAAACTGTTTTTT
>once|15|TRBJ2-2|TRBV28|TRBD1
CASSFRTGNTGELFF
TGTGCCAGCAGCTTTAGGACAGGGAACACCGGGGAGCTGTTTTTT
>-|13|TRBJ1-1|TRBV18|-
CASSPLQETEAFF
TGTGCCAGCTCACCACTCCAGGAGACTGAAGCTTTCTTT
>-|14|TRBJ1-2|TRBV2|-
CASTPSGAGYGYTF
TGTGCCAGTACCCCCTCAGGGGCTGGCTATGGCTACACCTTC
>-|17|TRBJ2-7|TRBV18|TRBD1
CASSPQAVGQGASEQYF
TGTGCCAGCTCACCTCAGGCCGTAGGACAGGGAGCTTCGGAGCAGTACTTC
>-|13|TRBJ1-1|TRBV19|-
CASSFGPNTEAFF
TGTGCCAGTAGTTTCGGACCGAACACTGAAGCTTTCTTT